Below, one T cell receptor (beta chain) is given with its context. From germline, CDR1 is SGHNT and CDR2 YENEEA. CDR3 length equals 16 residues. The ends lost 1 base at V and 4 bases at J; junction bases unmatched: 9. This sample stems from a study of shared clonotypes between healthy human individuals. Sequenced by immunoSEQ multiplex PCR; TCRdb stores in-frame clones only, minus some. This sample has over 95,000 clones, with around 68% found just once. The sample was memory CD8+ T cells sorted from blood. Documented subset: CD45RO+ cells pooled with CCR7-negative TemRA cells. This clonotype originated in a woman in her thirties in good health. The chain joins TRBV11-3 to TRBJ1-1; 7 bases match TRBD1. CDR3 sequence reads: CASSLVRPGGGTEAFF. In nucleotides, the CDR3 is TGTGCCAGCAGCTTAGTCCGCCCAGGGGGTGGCACTGAAGCTTTCTTT.